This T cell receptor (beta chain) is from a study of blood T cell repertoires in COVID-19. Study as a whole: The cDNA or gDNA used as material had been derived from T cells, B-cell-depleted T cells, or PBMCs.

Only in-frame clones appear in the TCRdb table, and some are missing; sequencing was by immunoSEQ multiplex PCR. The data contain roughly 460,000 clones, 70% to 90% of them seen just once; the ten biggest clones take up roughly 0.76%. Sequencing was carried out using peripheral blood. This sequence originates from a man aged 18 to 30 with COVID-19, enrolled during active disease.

CDR3 coding DNA: TGTGCCAGCAGCTCCGCGAGTAGCGGGAGTTTCAACGAGCAGTACTTC. This translates into CASSSASSGSFNEQYF. The rearrangement links TRBV7-2 to TRBJ2-7; 9 bases match TRBD2. Germline V CDR1 and CDR2: SGHTA, FQGNSA. V shed 4 bases and J 5 bases; nucleotides not matched to a gene: 12. The CDR3 has 16 residues.